These 21 T cell receptor beta chains were all obtained from the same sample, sequenced in a study of shared clonotypes between healthy human individuals. Sequenced by immunoSEQ multiplex PCR; TCRdb stores in-frame clones only, minus some. The data show over 2,000,000 clones, 80% to 95% seen once. It was CD45RO-negative cells, positively selected for CCR7, that made up naive CD8 cells, with terminally differentiated effector memory CD45RA+ cells excluded. The specimen sequenced was naive CD8+ T cells from PBMCs. Receptors originate from a man younger than 35 in good health. Some clones in this sample may be carry-over from other donors' samples.

The chain employs TRBV12-5 and TRBJ2-4; 9 bases are a match to TRBD1. V lost 1 base and J lost 7; bases outside the gene matches: 2. The germline CDR1 and CDR2 sequences are LGHNT and FRNRAP. The CDR3 extends over 14 amino acids. CDR3 bases: TGTGCTAGTGGTTTGGGGGACAGGGATAACATTCAGTACTTC. Translating it yields CASGLGDRDNIQYF.

The genes are TRBV9 and TRBJ2-1; 11 nucleotides match TRBD2. This CDR3 is 17 amino acids long. Trimming at V came to 4 bases and at J to 4 bases, leaving 10 bases not matched to a gene. Germline CDR1 is SGDLS and CDR2 is YYNGEE. For the CDR3, the DNA is TGTGCCAGCAGCCCCATAGCGGGAGGGCCCCTTTACAATGAGCAGTTCTTC. It codes for CASSPIAGGPLYNEQFF.

Comments on this clone: Other DNA sequences of this sample code for an identical CDR3. V and J are TRBV5-5 and TRBJ2-7; D is undetermined. Germline CDR1 is SGHKS and CDR2 is YYEKEE (reference sequence). The V end lost 4 bases, the J end lost 3 bases, and 8 bases lay between the germline ends. This CDR3 is built from 12 residues. The CDR3 coding sequence is TGTGCCAGCAGCCTGACGGTCTACGAGCAGTACTTC. It encodes CASSLTVYEQYF.

The chain carries TRBV6-7 and TRBJ1-6; the D gene is possibly TRBD1 (6 bases). TRBV6-7 carries the ORF label, with uncertain function. CDR3 length: 14 residues. The V and J ends lost 2 bases and 5 bases respectively, with 7 bases between them. CDR3 residues: CASSYRQDNSPLHF. The CDR3 DNA follows: TGTGCCAGCAGTTACCGACAGGATAATTCACCCCTCCACTTT.

This clone was counted a few times. The chain's CDR3 is CASSSLGTGVQPQHF. CDR3 coding DNA: TGTGCCAGCAGCTCGCTTGGGACAGGGGTTCAGCCCCAGCATTTT. J is TRBJ1-5 and V is TRBV7-9, with 10 nucleotides matching TRBD1. The length of the CDR3 is 15 residues. Germline V gene data show CDR1 as SEHNR and CDR2 as FQNEAQ (reference sequence). J gave up 6 bases and V 4 bases, and 6 bases lay outside the gene matches.

The genes are TRBV28 and TRBJ2-1; 8 positions match TRBD1. V shed 3 bases, J shed 6 bases, and the junction held 1 base outside the gene matches. The CDR3 contains 13 residues. Germline V gene data show CDR1 as MDHEN and CDR2 as SYDVKM. In DNA, the CDR3 is TGTGCCAGCAGTTTCAGGGGGCCCAATGAGCAGTTCTTC. Translation: CASSFRGPNEQFF. Variable domain in full (rest from reference TRBV28 and TRBJ2-1): DVKVTQSSRYLVKRTGEKVFLECVQDMDHENMFWYRQDPGLGLRLIYFSYDVKMKEKGDIPEGYSVSREKKERFSLILESASTNQTSMYLCASSFRGPNEQFFGPGTRLTVL.

The chain carries TRBV9 and TRBJ2-7, with 14 bases aligning to TRBD2. The V gene end was trimmed by 4 bases and the J gene end by 6 bases; junction bases not matched to a gene: 6. Germline assignment: CDR1 SGDLS and CDR2 YYNGEE. This CDR3 contains 15 residues. The CDR3 sequence: CASSSAGTSGSEQYF. Here the CDR3 DNA reads TGTGCCAGCAGCTCCGCCGGGACTAGCGGGAGCGAGCAGTACTTC.

The chain combines TRBV15 with TRBJ2-7; TRBD2 is a possible D gene (5 bases). The CDR3 contains 12 residues. CDR1 is LNHNV, CDR2 YYDKDF, per germline (reference sequence). Trimming took 1 base from V and 12 from J, leaving 13 bases between them. Here the CDR3 reads CATSRGELGVYF. DNA of the CDR3: TGTGCCACCAGCAGAGGGGAACTAGGTGTGTACTTC.

V gene TRBV5-5 combines with J gene TRBJ2-7, with no clear D. The germline V and J ends were trimmed by 4 bases and 2 bases, with 10 bases remaining between them. The CDR3 totals 13 residues. Per germline, CDR1 SGHKS and CDR2 YYEKEE (reference sequence). The CDR3 sequence is CASSLPNTYEQYF. The CDR3 DNA reads TGTGCCAGCAGCCTTCCTAATACCTACGAGCAGTACTTC.

The rearrangement joins TRBV5-6 to TRBJ2-7; D is uncertain. The germline V gene encodes CDR1 SGHDT and CDR2 YYEEEE. The CDR3 spans 14 residues. Trimming cost V 2 bases and J 3 bases, with 12 bases left between them. The CDR3 DNA reads as TGTGCCAGCAGCTTCTCCCTAACGCACTACGAGCAGTACTTC. The encoded protein is CASSFSLTHYEQYF.

The rearrangement links TRBV7-2 to TRBJ1-4; D not certain. V shed 2 bases and J shed 5 bases, with 18 bases lying between them. This CDR3 has 17 residues. Per the germline V gene, CDR1 is SGHTA and CDR2 is FQGNSA. This CDR3 is CASSLLPPSTTNEKLFF. The DNA for the CDR3 is TGTGCCAGCAGCTTATTGCCCCCCTCGACCACAAATGAAAAACTGTTTTTT. Filled out from reference TRBV7-2 and TRBJ1-4, the complete variable domain reads GAGVSQSPSNKVTEKGKDVELRCDPISGHTALYWYRQSLGQGLEFLIYFQGNSAPDKSGLPSDRFSAERTGGSVSTLTIQRTQQEDSAVYLCASSLLPPSTTNEKLFFGSGTQLSVL.

Of note for this clone: Different DNA sequences within this sample yield the same CDR3. This chain connects TRBV28 to TRBJ2-7; 12 positions match TRBD2. Germline CDR1 reads MDHEN; CDR2 reads SYDVKM. With V trimmed by 6 bases and J by 3 bases, 3 bases remained unmatched. The CDR3 is 14 amino acids. The CDR3 sequence is CASSRLAGVYEQYF. As DNA, the CDR3 is TGTGCCAGCAGCCGACTAGCGGGGGTCTACGAGCAGTACTTC. Together with reference TRBV28 and TRBJ2-7, the CDR3 gives the full variable domain: DVKVTQSSRYLVKRTGEKVFLECVQDMDHENMFWYRQDPGLGLRLIYFSYDVKMKEKGDIPEGYSVSREKKERFSLILESASTNQTSMYLCASSRLAGVYEQYFGPGTRLTVT.

The chain uses TRBV7-2 and TRBJ2-1; unclear D gene. The CDR3 extends over 15 amino acids. CDR1 is SGHTA, CDR2 FQGNSA, per germline. V shed 5 bases and J shed 0 bases, with 11 bases lying between them. DNA of the CDR3: TGTGCCAGCAGCCCATCACTCAGCTCCTACAATGAGCAGTTCTTC. Its protein product is CASSPSLSSYNEQFF. Drawing the rest from reference TRBV7-2 and TRBJ2-1, the complete variable domain is GAGVSQSPSNKVTEKGKDVELRCDPISGHTALYWYRQSLGQGLEFLIYFQGNSAPDKSGLPSDRFSAERTGGSVSTLTIQRTQQEDSAVYLCASSPSLSSYNEQFFGPGTRLTVL.

In DNA, the CDR3 is TGTGCCAGCAGCCTTTTACCCCGGGAGGGCCGAGGCCAAGAGACCCAGTACTTC. Translated: CASSLLPREGRGQETQYF. This chain links TRBV7-9 with TRBJ2-5; 8 nucleotides match TRBD2. The V gene's germline CDR1 is SEHNR and CDR2 FQNEAQ (reference sequence). There are 18 residues in the CDR3. Trimming cost V 5 bases and J 1 base; bases outside gene matches: 15.

V usage is TRBV7-6 and J usage is TRBJ2-5, with D maybe TRBD1 (5 bases). Trimming cost V 2 bases and J 1 base, with 11 bases left between them. Germline CDR1 SGHVS, CDR2 FNYEAQ. The length of the CDR3 is 15 residues. The CDR3 loop is CASSLLRQGQETQYF. The CDR3 DNA is TGTGCCAGCAGCTTACTTCGGCAGGGCCAAGAGACCCAGTACTTC.

The DNA for the CDR3 is TGTGCCAGCAGTCCGCTAGCGGGAGAAAATGAGCAGTTCTTC. This gives the protein CASSPLAGENEQFF. The chain recombines TRBV7-8 with TRBJ2-1; 10 nucleotides match TRBD2. The CDR3 runs 14 residues. V dropped 6 bases and J dropped 7; count of bases not matched to a gene: 6. Germline V lookup: CDR1 SGHVS, CDR2 FQNEAQ.

As regards this clone: The sample contains more than one DNA sequence encoding this CDR3. The V call is TRBV10-3, the J call TRBJ2-2; no clear D. The germline V gene encodes CDR1 ENHRY and CDR2 SYGVKD. This CDR3 has 13 amino acids. With 4 bases removed from V and 1 base from J, the gap between germline ends came to 4 bases. The DNA for the CDR3 is TGTGCCATCAGTGGCGGGAACACCGGGGAGCTGTTTTTT. This encodes CAISGGNTGELFF.

The V call is TRBV4-1, the J call TRBJ2-3; D is perhaps TRBD2 (5 bases). Germline CDR1 reads MGHRA; CDR2 reads YSYEKL. Trimming took 0 bases from V and 3 from J, leaving 16 bases between them. CDR3 length: 17 residues. The CDR3 spells CASSQDGRVKLTDTQYF. The CDR3 DNA reads TGCGCCAGCAGCCAAGATGGGCGGGTAAAACTTACAGATACGCAGTATTTT.

To note about this clone: Other DNA sequences of this sample code for an identical CDR3. This rearrangement joins TRBV28 to TRBJ2-1; TRBD2 might be the D (5 bases). From germline, CDR1 is MDHEN and CDR2 SYDVKM. Trimming pared 3 bases from V and 3 bases from J, leaving 12 bases between. This CDR3 spans 15 amino acids. The chain's CDR3 is CASSLGVGSYNEQFF. The CDR3 bases are TGTGCCAGCAGTTTGGGAGTAGGAAGCTACAATGAGCAGTTCTTC.

The V gene is TRBV9, the J gene TRBJ2-1, with 9 positions matching TRBD2. The germline gives CDR1 SGDLS, CDR2 YYNGEE. The CDR3 consists of 18 residues. The V segment lost 4 bases and the J segment 3 bases; nucleotides outside the gene matches: 14. The CDR3 bases are TGTGCCAGCAGCCCCCGGGGCACTGCGGGAGGGCTCTACAATGAGCAGTTCTTC. Translating gives CASSPRGTAGGLYNEQFF.

This sequence joins TRBV27 and TRBJ2-1; TRBD2 agrees at 8 bases. With 8 bases clipped from V and 5 bases from J, the junction kept 11 bases outside the gene matches. This CDR3 has 15 residues. Per germline, CDR1 MNHEY and CDR2 SMNVEV (reference sequence). For the CDR3, the DNA is TGTGCCAGCGAGCCTAGGGGACTAGGAGACAATGAGCAGTTCTTC. The encoded protein is CASEPRGLGDNEQFF.